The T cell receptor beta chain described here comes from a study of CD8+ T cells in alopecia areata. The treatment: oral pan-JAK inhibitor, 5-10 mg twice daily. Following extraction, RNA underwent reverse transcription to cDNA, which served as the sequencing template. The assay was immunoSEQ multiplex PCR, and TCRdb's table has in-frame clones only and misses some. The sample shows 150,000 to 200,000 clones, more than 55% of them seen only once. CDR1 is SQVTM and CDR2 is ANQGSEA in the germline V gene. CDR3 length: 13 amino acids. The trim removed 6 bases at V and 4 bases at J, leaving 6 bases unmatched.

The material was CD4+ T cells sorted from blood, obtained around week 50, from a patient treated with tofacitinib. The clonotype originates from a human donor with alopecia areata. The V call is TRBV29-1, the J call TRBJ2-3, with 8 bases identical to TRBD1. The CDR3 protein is CSVCRGQSDTQYF. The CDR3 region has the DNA TGCAGCGTGTGCAGGGGGCAATCAGATACGCAGTATTTT.